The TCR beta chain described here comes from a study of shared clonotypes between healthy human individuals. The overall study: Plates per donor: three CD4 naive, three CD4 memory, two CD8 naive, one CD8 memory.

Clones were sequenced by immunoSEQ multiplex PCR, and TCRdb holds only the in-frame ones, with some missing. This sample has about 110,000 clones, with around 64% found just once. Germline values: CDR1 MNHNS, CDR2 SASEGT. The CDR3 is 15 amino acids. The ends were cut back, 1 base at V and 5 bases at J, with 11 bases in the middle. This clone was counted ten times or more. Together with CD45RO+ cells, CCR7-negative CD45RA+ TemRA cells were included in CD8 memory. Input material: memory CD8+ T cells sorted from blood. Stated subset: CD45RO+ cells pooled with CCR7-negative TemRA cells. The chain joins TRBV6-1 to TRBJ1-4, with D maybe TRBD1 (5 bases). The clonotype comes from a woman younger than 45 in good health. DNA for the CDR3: TGTGCCAGCAGTGAAGGGGGCGGCTCGAATGAAAAACTGTTTTTT. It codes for CASSEGGGSNEKLFF.